This T cell receptor (beta chain) was recorded in a study of CD8 T cells in ankylosing spondylitis. Study-level points and caveats: The authors found the disease-linked clones to be CD8+ and relatively rare in peripheral blood. Several highly homologous variants made up a TCR beta motif, and this motif appeared characteristic of ankylosing spondylitis blood.

This clonotype was seen at least ten times. Antigen: not known. Quantitative molecular-barcoded 5'-RACE generated the TCR beta libraries. TCRdb used MiXCR to reprocess the 5' RACE reads, holding one entry per CDR3 protein. The sample has around 99,000 distinct CDR3 sequences; around 9.4% are singletons. Germline CDR1 reads GTSNPN; CDR2 reads SVGIG (reference sequence). This CDR3 contains 13 residues. The V end was cut by 4 bases, the J end by 4 bases, with 13 bases between. Material for sequencing was blood, either unsorted or a sorted T cell fraction (not recorded which). The chain uses TRBV30 and TRBJ1-2; D is uncertain. The origin of this receptor is a male donor with ankylosing spondylitis or in good health (not recorded which). The CDR3 DNA reads TGTGCCTGGAAGATAGACGTTCCCTATGGCTACACCTTC. This sequence encodes CAWKIDVPYGYTF.